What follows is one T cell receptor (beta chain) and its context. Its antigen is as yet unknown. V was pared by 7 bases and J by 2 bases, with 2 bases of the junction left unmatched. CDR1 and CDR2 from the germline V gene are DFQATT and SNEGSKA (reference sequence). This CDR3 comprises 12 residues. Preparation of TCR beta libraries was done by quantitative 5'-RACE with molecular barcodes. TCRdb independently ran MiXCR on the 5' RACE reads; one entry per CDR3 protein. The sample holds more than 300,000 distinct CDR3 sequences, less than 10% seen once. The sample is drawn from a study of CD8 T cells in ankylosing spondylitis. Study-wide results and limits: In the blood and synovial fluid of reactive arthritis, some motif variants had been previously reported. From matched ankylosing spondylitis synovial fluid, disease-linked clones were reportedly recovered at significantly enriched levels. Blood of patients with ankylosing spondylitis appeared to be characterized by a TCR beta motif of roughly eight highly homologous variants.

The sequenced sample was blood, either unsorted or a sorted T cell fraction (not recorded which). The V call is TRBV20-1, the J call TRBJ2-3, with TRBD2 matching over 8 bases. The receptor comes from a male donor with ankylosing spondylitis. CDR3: CSVLADTDTQYF. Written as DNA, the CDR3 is TGCAGTGTACTAGCGGACACAGATACGCAGTATTTT.